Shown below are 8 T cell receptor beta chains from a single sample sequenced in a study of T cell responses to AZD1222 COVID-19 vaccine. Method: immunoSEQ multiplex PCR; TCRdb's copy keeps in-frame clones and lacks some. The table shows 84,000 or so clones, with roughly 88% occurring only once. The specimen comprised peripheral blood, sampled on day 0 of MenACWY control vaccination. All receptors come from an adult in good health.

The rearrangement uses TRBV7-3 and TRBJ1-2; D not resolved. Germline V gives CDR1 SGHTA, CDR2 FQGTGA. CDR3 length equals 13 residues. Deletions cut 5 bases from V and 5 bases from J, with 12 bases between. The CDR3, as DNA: TGTGCCAGCAGCCAGACTGGAGGGTATGGCTACACCTTC. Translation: CASSQTGGYGYTF. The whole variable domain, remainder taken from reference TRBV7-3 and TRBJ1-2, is GAGVSQTPSNKVTEKGKYVELRCDPISGHTALYWYRQSLGQGPEFLIYFQGTGAADDSGLPNDRFFAVRPEGSVSTLKIQRTERGDSAVYLCASSQTGGYGYTFGSGTRLTVV.

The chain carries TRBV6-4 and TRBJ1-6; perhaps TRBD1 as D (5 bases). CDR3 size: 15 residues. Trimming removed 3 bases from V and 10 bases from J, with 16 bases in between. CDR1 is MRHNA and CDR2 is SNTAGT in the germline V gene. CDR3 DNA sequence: TGTGCCAGCAGTGATTACCCGCGCCAGGGATCACCCCTCCACTTT. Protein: CASSDYPRQGSPLHF.

CDR3 residues: CASSRDMAPLRGNTEAFF. CDR3 DNA: TGTGCCAGCTCACGGGACATGGCCCCTCTGCGAGGGAACACTGAAGCTTTCTTT. J is TRBJ1-1 and V is TRBV18; tentatively, D is TRBD1 (6 bases). This CDR3 has 18 amino acids. Trimming left V 4 bases short and J 1 base short, with 22 bases between. CDR1 and CDR2 (germline): KGHSH, LQKENI.

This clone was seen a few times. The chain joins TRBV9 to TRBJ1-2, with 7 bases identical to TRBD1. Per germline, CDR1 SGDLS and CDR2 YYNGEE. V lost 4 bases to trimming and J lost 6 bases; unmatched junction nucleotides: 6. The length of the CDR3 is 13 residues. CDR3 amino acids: CASSRDSFNGYTF. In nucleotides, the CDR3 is TGTGCCAGCAGCCGGGACAGCTTTAATGGCTACACCTTC.

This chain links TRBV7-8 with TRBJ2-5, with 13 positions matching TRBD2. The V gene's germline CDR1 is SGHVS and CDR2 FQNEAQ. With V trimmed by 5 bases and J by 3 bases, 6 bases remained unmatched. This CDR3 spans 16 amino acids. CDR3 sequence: CASSPRLAGGKETQYF. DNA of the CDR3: TGTGCCAGCAGCCCCAGACTAGCGGGGGGTAAAGAGACCCAGTACTTC.

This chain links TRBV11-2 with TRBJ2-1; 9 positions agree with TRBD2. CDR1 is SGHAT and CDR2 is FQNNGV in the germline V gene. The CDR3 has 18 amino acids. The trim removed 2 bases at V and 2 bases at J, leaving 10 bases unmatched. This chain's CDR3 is CASSLNGGGVIPYNEQFF. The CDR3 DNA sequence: TGTGCCAGCAGCTTAAATGGCGGGGGGGTAATACCCTACAATGAGCAGTTCTTC.

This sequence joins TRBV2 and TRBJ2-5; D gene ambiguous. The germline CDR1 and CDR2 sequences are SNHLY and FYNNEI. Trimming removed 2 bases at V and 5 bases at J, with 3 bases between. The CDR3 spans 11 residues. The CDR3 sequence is CASSELETQYF. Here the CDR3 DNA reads TGTGCCAGCAGTGAACTGGAGACCCAGTACTTC.

The chain's CDR3 is CASSRGLGADTQYF. CDR3 DNA sequence: TGTGCCAGCAGTCGGGGCCTAGGAGCAGATACGCAGTATTTT. The V call is TRBV2, the J call TRBJ2-3, with D possibly called TRBD1 or TRBD2 (5 bases each). Germline-derived CDR1 and CDR2 are SNHLY and FYNNEI. The CDR3 totals 14 residues. Trimming shortened V by 5 bases and J by 4 bases, and 13 bases separated the two germline ends.